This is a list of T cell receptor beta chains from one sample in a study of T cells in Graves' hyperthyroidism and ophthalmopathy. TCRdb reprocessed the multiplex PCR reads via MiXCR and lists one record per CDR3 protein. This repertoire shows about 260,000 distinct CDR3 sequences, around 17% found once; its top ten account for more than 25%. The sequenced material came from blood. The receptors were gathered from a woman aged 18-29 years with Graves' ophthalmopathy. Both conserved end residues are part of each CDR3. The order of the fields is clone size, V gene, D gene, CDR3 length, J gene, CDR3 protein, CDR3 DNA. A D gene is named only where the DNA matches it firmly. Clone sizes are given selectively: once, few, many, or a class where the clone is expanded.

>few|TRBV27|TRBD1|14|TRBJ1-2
CASSPGQGFYGYTF
TGTGCCAGCAGTCCGGGACAGGGGTTCTATGGCTACACCTTC
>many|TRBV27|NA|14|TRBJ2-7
CASSLLGDSYEQYF
TGTGCCAGCAGTTTACTGGGGGATTCTTACGAGCAGTACTTC
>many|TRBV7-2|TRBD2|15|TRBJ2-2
CASSLYGGGARELFF
TGTGCCAGCAGCTTATATGGCGGGGGGGCTCGGGAGCTGTTTTTT
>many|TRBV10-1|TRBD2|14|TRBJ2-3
CASSESGGTDTQYF
TGTGCCAGCAGTGAATCGGGGGGAACAGATACGCAGTATTTT
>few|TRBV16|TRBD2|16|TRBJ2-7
CASSHFTNGRTYEQYF
TGTGCCAGCAGCCACTTTACTAACGGGAGGACCTACGAGCAGTACTTC
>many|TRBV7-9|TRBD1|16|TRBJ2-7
CASSQLRGQGIYEQYF
TGTGCCAGCAGCCAACTCAGGGGACAGGGAATCTACGAGCAGTACTTC
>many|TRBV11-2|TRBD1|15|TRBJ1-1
CASSSRTGRDTEAFF
TGTGCCAGCAGCAGCCGGACAGGGCGTGACACTGAAGCTTTCTTT
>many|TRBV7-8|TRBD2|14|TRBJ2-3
CASSLAGIRDTQYF
TGTGCCAGCAGCCTAGCGGGGATTCGGGATACGCAGTATTTT
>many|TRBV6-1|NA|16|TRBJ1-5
CASSEWGQAGNQPQHF
TGTGCCAGCAGTGAATGGGGGCAGGCGGGCAATCAGCCCCAGCATTTT
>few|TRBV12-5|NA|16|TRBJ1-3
CASGLVGGIGGNTIYF
TGTGCTAGTGGTTTGGTCGGGGGGATAGGTGGAAACACCATATATTTT
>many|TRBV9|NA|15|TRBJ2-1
CASSVDHTSYNEQFF
TGTGCCAGCAGCGTAGATCACACCTCCTACAATGAGCAGTTCTTC
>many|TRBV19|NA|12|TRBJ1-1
CASTAGNTEAFF
TGTGCCAGTACCGCGGGGAACACTGAAGCTTTCTTT
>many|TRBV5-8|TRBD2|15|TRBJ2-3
CASRMTSGRGDTQYF
TGTGCCAGCAGGATGACTAGCGGGAGAGGTGATACGCAGTATTTT
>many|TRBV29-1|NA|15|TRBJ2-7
CSVEGGQEGAYEQYF
TGCAGCGTTGAAGGAGGACAGGAGGGTGCCTACGAGCAGTACTTC
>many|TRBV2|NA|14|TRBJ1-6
CASSEGGRNSPLHF
TGTGCCAGCAGTGAAGGCGGCAGAAATTCACCCCTCCACTTT
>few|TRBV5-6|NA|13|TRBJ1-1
CASSPAGVGEAFF
TGTGCCAGCAGCCCCGCAGGGGTTGGTGAAGCTTTCTTT
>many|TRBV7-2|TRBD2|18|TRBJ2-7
CASSRSSGTSGGAYEQYF
TGTGCCAGCAGCCGATCCTCCGGGACTAGCGGGGGTGCCTACGAGCAGTACTTC
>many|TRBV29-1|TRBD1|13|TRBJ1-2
CSAVTGGSHGYTF
TGCAGCGCCGTGACAGGGGGCTCTCATGGCTACACCTTC
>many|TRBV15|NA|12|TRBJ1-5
CATSRDNQPQHF
TGTGCCACCAGCAGAGATAATCAGCCCCAGCATTTT
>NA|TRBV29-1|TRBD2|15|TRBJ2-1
CSVGGGTSGRYEQFF
TGCAGCGTTGGCGGCGGGACTAGCGGGAGGTATGAGCAGTTCTTC
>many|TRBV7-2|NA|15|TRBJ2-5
CASSLVPWGLETQYF
TGTGCCAGCAGCTTAGTTCCTTGGGGGCTAGAGACCCAGTACTTC
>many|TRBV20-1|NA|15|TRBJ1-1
CSARTVLRRDTEAFF
TGCAGTGCTAGGACAGTTTTGCGAAGGGACACTGAAGCTTTCTTT
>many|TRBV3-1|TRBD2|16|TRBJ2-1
CASSLPGLAGNNEQFF
TGTGCCAGCAGCCTCCCGGGACTAGCGGGCAACAATGAGCAGTTCTTC
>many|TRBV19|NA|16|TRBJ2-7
CASTLGGARSPYEQYF
TGTGCCAGTACCCTTGGGGGGGCGCGAAGCCCCTACGAGCAGTACTTC
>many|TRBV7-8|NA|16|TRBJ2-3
CASSLGGLPTTDTQYF
TGTGCCAGCAGCTTAGGTGGACTCCCGACCACAGATACGCAGTATTTT
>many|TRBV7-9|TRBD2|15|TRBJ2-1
CASRLQRGTNNEQFF
TGTGCCAGCAGACTACAGCGGGGGACCAACAATGAGCAGTTCTTC
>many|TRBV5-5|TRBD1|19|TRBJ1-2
CASSLSGTGGAPASYGYTF
TGTGCCAGCAGCTTGTCCGGGACAGGGGGCGCCCCGGCCTCTTATGGCTACACCTTC
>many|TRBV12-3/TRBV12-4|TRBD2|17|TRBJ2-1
CASTKGLADRPYNEQFF
TGTGCCAGCACAAAGGGACTAGCGGACCGACCCTACAATGAGCAGTTCTTC
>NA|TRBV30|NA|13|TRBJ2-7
CAWSVGMTYEQYF
TGTGCCTGGAGTGTCGGGATGACCTACGAGCAGTACTTC
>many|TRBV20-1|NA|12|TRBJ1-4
CSARWGSEKLFF
TGCAGTGCTAGATGGGGATCCGAAAAACTGTTTTTT
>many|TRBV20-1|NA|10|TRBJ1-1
CSAHSTEAFF
TGCAGTGCTCACTCCACTGAAGCTTTCTTT
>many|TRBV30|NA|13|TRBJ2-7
CAWGGGLPYEQYF
TGTGCCTGGGGGGGCGGGCTGCCCTACGAGCAGTACTTC
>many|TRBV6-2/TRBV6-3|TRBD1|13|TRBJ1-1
CASSRRTGTEAFF
TGTGCCAGCAGTAGACGGACAGGGACTGAAGCTTTCTTT
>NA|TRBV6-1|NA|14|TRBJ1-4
CASRPIATNEKLFF
TGTGCCAGCAGGCCAATTGCAACTAATGAAAAACTGTTTTTT
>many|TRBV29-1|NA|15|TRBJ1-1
CSVGWVGLTHTEAFF
TGCAGCGTGGGGTGGGTAGGACTAACTCACACTGAAGCTTTCTTT
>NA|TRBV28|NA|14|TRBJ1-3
CASSLYNRVTTIYF
TGTGCCAGCAGTTTATATAACAGGGTCACGACCATATATTTT
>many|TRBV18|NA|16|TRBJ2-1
CASSSRGGQSYNEQFF
TGTGCCAGCTCATCACGCGGGGGCCAATCCTACAATGAGCAGTTCTTC
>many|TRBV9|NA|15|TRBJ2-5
CASSAVGGTRETQYF
TGTGCCAGCAGCGCCGTCGGGGGAACGAGGGAGACCCAGTACTTC
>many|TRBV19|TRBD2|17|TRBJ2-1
CASSIVETSISYNEQFF
TGTGCCAGTAGTATAGTGGAGACTAGCATCTCCTACAATGAGCAGTTCTTC